The T cell receptor (beta chain) described here comes from a study of shared clonotypes between healthy human individuals. Looking at the study overall: There were three CD4 naive, three CD4 memory, two CD8 naive and one CD8 memory plates per donor.

On this clone: Its antigen is undetermined.

This CDR3 contains 14 residues. Looked up from germline, CDR1 is SGHRS and CDR2 is YFSETQ. V was trimmed by 4 bases and J by 4 bases, leaving 12 bases between them. Terminally differentiated effector memory CD45RA+ cells were excluded from the naive CD8 cells, which were CD45RO-negative and positively selected for CCR7. Donors had no recently reported acute infections or vaccinations and were HIV-negative. Assay execution proceeded at the deep level. Libraries were prepared by immunoSEQ multiplex PCR; TCRdb keeps only in-frame clonotypes and omits some of them. The data show hundreds of thousands of clones, with roughly 96% seen just once and over 0.09% held by the top ten. The study's findings and limits: Clonotypes that were shared across a few donors made up about 4.5% of naive CD4 clonotypes.

The receptor comes from a woman in her 30s in good health. Sequencing was performed on naive CD8+ T cells sorted from blood. The V call is TRBV5-1, the J call TRBJ2-1, with D tentatively TRBD2 (6 bases). CDR3 protein: CASSGGTDYNEQFF. CDR3 DNA: TGCGCCAGCAGCGGGGGGACGGATTACAATGAGCAGTTCTTC.